These 7 T cell receptor beta chains were all obtained from the same sample, sequenced in a study of T cells in Graves' hyperthyroidism and ophthalmopathy. The investigators amplified TCR beta CDR3 regions from RNA transcripts. In the first-round RT-PCR of the TCR CDR3, the HTBI primer set was used. TCRdb independently ran MiXCR on the multiplex PCR reads; one entry per CDR3 protein. The table includes around 560,000 distinct CDR3 sequences, 16% detected once. Sample: blood. The receptor source for this set is a woman aged 18-35 years with Graves' hyperthyroidism.

This clonotype appeared a single time. The chain couples TRBV28 to TRBJ1-6; D is ambiguous. The V end was cut by 5 bases, the J end by 11 bases, with 19 bases between. The CDR3 is 15 residues long. Germline assignment: CDR1 MDHEN and CDR2 SYDVKM. The chain's CDR3 is CASSPPVKGYPPLHF. The CDR3 DNA is TGTGCCAGCAGTCCCCCAGTAAAAGGCTATCCACCCCTCCACTTT.

This clonotype was counted at least ten times. V gene TRBV3-1 combines with J gene TRBJ2-7; D remains unclear. The CDR3 contains 11 residues. Per the germline V gene, CDR1 is LGHDT and CDR2 is YNNKEL (reference sequence). Trimming removed 4 bases at V and 3 bases at J, with 4 bases between. The CDR3 DNA reads TGTGCCAGCAGCCGATACTACGAGCAGTACTTC. As protein: CASSRYYEQYF.

This clonotype was counted between two and nine times. The chain is built from TRBV25-1 and TRBJ2-5; D is perhaps TRBD1 (6 bases). CDR1 and CDR2 from the germline V gene are MGHDK and SYGVNS. There are 14 residues in the CDR3. The V gene lost 7 bases and the J gene lost 3 bases, with 15 bases spanning the gap. The CDR3 region is CASNRALGEETQYF. CDR3 in DNA: TGTGCCAGCAACAGGGCCCTCGGAGAAGAGACCCAGTACTTC.

The V and J genes are TRBV4-3 and TRBJ2-7, with D maybe TRBD1 (7 bases). The CDR3 consists of 18 residues. V lost 0 bases to trimming and J lost 0 bases, with 18 bases between them. CDR1 and CDR2 from the germline V gene are LGHNA and YSLEER. CDR3 coding DNA: TGCGCCAGCAGCCAAGATGGGGCTGGCGGGACAGCCTCCTACGAGCAGTACTTC. This gives the protein CASSQDGAGGTASYEQYF.

This clonotype was recorded many times. The chain recombines TRBV10-3 with TRBJ1-5; 10 positions match TRBD1. Germline CDR1 is ENHRY and CDR2 is SYGVKD. The CDR3 sequence is 16 residues long. V lost 2 bases, J lost 2 bases, and 3 bases stayed unmatched. The CDR3 region is CAISEPGTGGNQPQHF. CDR3 sequence (DNA): TGTGCCATCAGTGAGCCTGGGACAGGGGGCAATCAGCCCCAGCATTTT.

The chain joins TRBV20-1 to TRBJ1-1; the D is unclear. V lost 1 base, J lost 2 bases, and 11 bases lay in between. Germline-derived CDR1 and CDR2 are DFQATT and SNEGSKA (reference sequence). CDR3 length: 14 amino acids. CDR3 residues: CSARGPDGNTEAFF. DNA of the CDR3: TGCAGTGCTAGAGGACCGGACGGAAACACTGAAGCTTTCTTT.

CDR3 DNA: TGCGCCAGCAGTACGGGGGGGCGTTACTACAATGAGCAGTTCTTC. Translated: CASSTGGRYYNEQFF. The genes are TRBV10-2 and TRBJ2-1; 8 positions match TRBD2. The CDR3 contains 15 residues. J lost 3 bases, V lost 5 bases, and 6 bases had no gene match. CDR1 and CDR2 from the germline V gene are WSHSY and SAAADI.